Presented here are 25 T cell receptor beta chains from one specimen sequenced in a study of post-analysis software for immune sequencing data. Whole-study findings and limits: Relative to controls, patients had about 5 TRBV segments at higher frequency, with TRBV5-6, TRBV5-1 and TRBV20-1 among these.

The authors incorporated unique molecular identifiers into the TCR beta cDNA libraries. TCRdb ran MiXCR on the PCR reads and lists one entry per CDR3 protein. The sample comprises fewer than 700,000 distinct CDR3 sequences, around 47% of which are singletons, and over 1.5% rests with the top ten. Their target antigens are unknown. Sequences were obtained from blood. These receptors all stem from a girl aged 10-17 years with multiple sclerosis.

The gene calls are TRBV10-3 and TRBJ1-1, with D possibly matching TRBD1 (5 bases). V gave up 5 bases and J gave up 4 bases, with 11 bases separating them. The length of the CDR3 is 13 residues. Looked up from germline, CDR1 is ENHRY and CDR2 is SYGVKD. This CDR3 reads CAISPRDGTEAFF. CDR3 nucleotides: TGTGCCATCAGTCCCCGGGACGGCACTGAAGCTTTCTTT.

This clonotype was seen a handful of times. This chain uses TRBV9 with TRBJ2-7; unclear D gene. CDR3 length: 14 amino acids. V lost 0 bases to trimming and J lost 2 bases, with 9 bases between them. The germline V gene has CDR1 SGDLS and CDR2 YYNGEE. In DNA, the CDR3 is TGTGCCAGCAGCGTAGAACAGTTGACCTACGAGCAGTACTTC. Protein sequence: CASSVEQLTYEQYF.

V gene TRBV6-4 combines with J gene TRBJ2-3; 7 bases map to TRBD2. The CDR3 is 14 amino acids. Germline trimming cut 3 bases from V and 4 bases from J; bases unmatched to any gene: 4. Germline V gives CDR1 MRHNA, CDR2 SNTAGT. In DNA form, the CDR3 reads TGTGCCAGCAGTGAGGCGGGAGTGTCAGATACGCAGTATTTT. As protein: CASSEAGVSDTQYF.

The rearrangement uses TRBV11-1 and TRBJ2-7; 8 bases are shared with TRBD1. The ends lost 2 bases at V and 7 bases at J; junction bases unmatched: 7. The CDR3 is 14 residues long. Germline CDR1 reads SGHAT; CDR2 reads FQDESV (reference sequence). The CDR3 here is CASSLTGGSWEQYF. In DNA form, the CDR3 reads TGTGCCAGCAGCTTAACAGGGGGATCCTGGGAGCAGTACTTC. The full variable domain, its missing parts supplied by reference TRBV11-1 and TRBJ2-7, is EAEVAQSPRYKITEKSQAVAFWCDPISGHATLYWYRQILGQGPELLVQFQDESVVDDSQLPKDRFSAERLKGVDSTLKIQPAELGDSAMYLCASSLTGGSWEQYFGPGTRLTVT.

CDR3 sequence (DNA): TGTGCCAGCAGCCCCCATCCTGACGAGCAGTACTTC. Protein: CASSPHPDEQYF. V gene TRBV3-1 combines with J gene TRBJ2-7; D not certain. Trimming cost V 4 bases and J 5 bases, with 9 bases left between them. There are 12 residues in the CDR3. CDR1 LGHDT and CDR2 YNNKEL come from the germline V gene (reference sequence).

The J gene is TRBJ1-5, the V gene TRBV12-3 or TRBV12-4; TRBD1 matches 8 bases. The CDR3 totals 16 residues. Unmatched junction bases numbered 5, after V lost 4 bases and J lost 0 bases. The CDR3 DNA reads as TGTGCCAGCAGTTGGACAGGGCTGAATAGCAATCAGCCCCAGCATTTT. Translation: CASSWTGLNSNQPQHF.

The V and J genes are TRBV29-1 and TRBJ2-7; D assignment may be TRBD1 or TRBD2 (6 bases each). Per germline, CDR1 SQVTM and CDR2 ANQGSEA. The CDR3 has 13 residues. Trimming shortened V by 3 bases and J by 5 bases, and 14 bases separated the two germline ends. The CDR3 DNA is TGCAGCGTTGAGATACAGGGAGGCGACGAGCAGTACTTC. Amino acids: CSVEIQGGDEQYF.

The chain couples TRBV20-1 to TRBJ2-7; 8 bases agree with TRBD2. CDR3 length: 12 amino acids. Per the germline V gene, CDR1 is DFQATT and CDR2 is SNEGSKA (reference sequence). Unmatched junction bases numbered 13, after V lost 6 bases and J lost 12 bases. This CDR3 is CSAAGGGPSRYF. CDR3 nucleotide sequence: TGCAGTGCGGCGGGGGGAGGGCCTTCACGGTACTTC.

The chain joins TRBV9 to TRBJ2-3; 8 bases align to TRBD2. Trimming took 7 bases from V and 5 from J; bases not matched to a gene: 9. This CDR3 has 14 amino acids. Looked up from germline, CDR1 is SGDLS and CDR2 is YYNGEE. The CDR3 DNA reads TGTGCCAGCGCCCGGGACGGGGGGGAAGATACGCAGTATTTT. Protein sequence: CASARDGGEDTQYF. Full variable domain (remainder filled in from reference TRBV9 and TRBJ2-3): DSGVTQTPKHLITATGQRVTLRCSPRSGDLSVYWYQQSLDQGLQFLIQYYNGEERAKGNILERFSAQQFPDLHSELNLSSLELGDSALYFCASARDGGEDTQYFGPGTRLTVL.

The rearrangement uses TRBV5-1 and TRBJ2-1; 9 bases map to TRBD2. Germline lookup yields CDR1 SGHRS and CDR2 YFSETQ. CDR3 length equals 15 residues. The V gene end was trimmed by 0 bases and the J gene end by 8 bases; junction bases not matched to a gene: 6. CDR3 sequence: CASSLDGTSRDEQFF. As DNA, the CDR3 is TGCGCCAGCAGCTTGGATGGGACTAGCAGGGATGAGCAGTTCTTC.

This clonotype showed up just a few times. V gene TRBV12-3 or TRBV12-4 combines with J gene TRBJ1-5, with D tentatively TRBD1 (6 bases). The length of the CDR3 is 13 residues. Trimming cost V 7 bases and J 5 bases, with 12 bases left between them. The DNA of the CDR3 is TGTGCCAGCAACCCGGGGGCGGATCAGCCCCAGCATTTT. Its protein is CASNPGADQPQHF.

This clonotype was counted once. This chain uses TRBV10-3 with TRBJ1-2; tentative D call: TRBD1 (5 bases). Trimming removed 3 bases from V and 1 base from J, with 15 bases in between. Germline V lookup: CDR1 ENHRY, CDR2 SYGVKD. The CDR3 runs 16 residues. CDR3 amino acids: CAISDLRQKFNYGYTF. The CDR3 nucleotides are TGTGCCATCAGTGACCTCCGACAGAAATTTAACTATGGCTACACCTTC.

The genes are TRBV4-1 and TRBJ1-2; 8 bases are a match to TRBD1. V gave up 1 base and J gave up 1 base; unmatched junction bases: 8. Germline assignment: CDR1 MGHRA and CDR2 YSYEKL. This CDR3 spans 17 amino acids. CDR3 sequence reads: CASSQGGDRRNNYGYTF. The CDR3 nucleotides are TGCGCCAGCAGCCAAGGGGGGGACAGGAGAAATAACTATGGCTACACCTTC.

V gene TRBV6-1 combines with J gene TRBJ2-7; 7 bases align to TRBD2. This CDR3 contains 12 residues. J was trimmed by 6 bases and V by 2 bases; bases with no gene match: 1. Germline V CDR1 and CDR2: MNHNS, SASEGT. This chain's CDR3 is CASSEWGGEQYF. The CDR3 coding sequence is TGTGCCAGCAGTGAATGGGGGGGCGAGCAGTACTTC.

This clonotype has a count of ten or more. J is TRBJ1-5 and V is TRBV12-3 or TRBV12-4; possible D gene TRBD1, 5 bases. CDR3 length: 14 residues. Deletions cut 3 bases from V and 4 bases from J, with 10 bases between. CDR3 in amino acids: CASSFGGVNQPQHF. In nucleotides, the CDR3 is TGTGCCAGCAGTTTTGGAGGGGTAAATCAGCCCCAGCATTTT.

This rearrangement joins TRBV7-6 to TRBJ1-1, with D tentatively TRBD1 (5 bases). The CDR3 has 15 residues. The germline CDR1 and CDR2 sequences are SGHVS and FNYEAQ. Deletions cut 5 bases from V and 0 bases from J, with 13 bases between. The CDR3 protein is CASSHPDNMNTEAFF. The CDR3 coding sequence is TGTGCCAGCAGCCATCCGGACAATATGAACACTGAAGCTTTCTTT.

The CDR3 sequence is CASSYLPGLAGTDTQYF. For the CDR3, the DNA is TGTGCCAGCAGTTACCTGCCTGGACTAGCGGGCACAGATACGCAGTATTTT. The rearrangement uses TRBV6-5 and TRBJ2-3; 10 bases fit TRBD2. Germline V CDR1 and CDR2: MNHEY, SVGAGI. Trimming cost V 2 bases and J 1 base; bases outside gene matches: 6. The CDR3 spans 17 residues.

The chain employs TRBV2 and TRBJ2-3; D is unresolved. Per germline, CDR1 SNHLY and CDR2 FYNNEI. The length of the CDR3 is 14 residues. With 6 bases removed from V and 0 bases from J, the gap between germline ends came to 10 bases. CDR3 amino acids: CASRESTSTDTQYF. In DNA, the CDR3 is TGTGCCAGCAGGGAGTCGACTAGCACAGATACGCAGTATTTT.

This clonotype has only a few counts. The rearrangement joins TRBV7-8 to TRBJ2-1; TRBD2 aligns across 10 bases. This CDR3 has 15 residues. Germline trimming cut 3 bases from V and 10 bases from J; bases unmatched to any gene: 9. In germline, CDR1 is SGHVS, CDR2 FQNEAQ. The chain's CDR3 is CASSLILAGAQEQFF. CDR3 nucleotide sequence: TGTGCCAGCAGCTTGATTCTAGCGGGGGCACAGGAGCAGTTCTTC.

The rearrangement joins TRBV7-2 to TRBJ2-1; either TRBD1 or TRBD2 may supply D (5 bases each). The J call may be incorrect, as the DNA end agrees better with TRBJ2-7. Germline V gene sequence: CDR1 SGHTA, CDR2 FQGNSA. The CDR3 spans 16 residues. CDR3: CASSLGPGSPYNEQYF. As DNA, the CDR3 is TGTGCCAGCAGCTTAGGTCCAGGGAGTCCCTACAATGAGCAGTACTTC.

CDR3 nucleotide sequence: TGTGCCACCAGCCCAAAGCCGAGGGGGCGGATCTATGGCTACACCTTC. Translating it yields CATSPKPRGRIYGYTF. The chain links TRBV15 to TRBJ1-2, with 7 bases fitting TRBD1. The CDR3 extends over 16 amino acids. V trimming: 5 bases; J trimming: 4 bases; junction bases outside the gene matches: 13. The germline V gene encodes CDR1 LNHNV and CDR2 YYDKDF (reference sequence).

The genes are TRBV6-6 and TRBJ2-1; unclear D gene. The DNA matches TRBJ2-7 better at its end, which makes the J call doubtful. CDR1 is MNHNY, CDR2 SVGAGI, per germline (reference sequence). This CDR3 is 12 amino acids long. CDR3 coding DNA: TGTGCCAGCAGTCAGCAGCGTTTGGAGCAGTACTTC. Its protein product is CASSQQRLEQYF.

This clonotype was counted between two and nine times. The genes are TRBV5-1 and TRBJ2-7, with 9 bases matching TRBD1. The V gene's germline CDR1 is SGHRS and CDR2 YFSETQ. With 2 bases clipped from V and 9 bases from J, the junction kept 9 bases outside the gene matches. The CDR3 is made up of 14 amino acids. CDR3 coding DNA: TGCGCCAGCAGCTTTGATCCGGGACAGGGTTGGCAGTACTTC. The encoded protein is CASSFDPGQGWQYF. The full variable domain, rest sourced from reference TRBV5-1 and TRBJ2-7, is KAGVTQTPRYLIKTRGQQVTLSCSPISGHRSVSWYQQTPGQGLQFLFEYFSETQRNKGNFPGRFSGRQFSNSRSEMNVSTLELGDSALYLCASSFDPGQGWQYFGPGTRLTVT.

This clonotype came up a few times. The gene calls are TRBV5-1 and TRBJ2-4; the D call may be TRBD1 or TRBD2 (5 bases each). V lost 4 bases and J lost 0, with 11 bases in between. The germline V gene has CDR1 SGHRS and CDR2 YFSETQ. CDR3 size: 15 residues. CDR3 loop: CASSKAGTAKNIQYF. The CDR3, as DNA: TGCGCCAGCAGCAAGGCCGGGACAGCCAAAAACATTCAGTACTTC.

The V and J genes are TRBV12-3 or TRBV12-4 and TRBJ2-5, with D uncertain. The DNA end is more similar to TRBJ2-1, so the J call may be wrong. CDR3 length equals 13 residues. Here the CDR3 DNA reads TGTGCCAGCAGTTTTTCCGTGCAAGAGACCCAGTTCTTC. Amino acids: CASSFSVQETQFF.